Below are 28 T cell receptor beta chains sequenced from a single sample in a study of OX40 agonist ivuxolimab in advanced cancers. Clones were read by immunoSEQ multiplex PCR, and TCRdb kept only the in-frame ones, dropping some. The data contain about 57,000 clones, about 83% of them seen just once; the ten biggest clones take up roughly 5%. The sequenced sample was CD4+ or CD8+ T cells sorted from blood, obtained in a trial of the OX40 agonist ivuxolimab. Source of these receptors: an adult with an advanced solid tumor such as melanoma, head and neck, liver or kidney cancer.

The chain recombines TRBV2 with TRBJ1-5; 7 bases line up with TRBD1. Germline trimming cut 5 bases from V and 10 bases from J; bases unmatched to any gene: 14. Per the germline V gene, CDR1 is SNHLY and CDR2 is FYNNEI. This CDR3 region has 15 residues. The CDR3 nucleotides read TGTGCCAGCAGTCCGTTAGGCGGGACAGATTTTCCCCAGCATTTT. As protein: CASSPLGGTDFPQHF.

This clone was seen a single time. The CDR3 spells CASSPFEQGTYGYTF. In DNA, the CDR3 is TGTGCCAGCAGCCCTTTCGAACAGGGGACGTATGGCTACACCTTC. The chain combines TRBV7-8 with TRBJ1-2, with 7 bases aligning to TRBD1. Germline lookup yields CDR1 SGHVS and CDR2 FQNEAQ. V trimming: 5 bases; J trimming: 5 bases; junction bases outside the gene matches: 11. This CDR3 spans 15 amino acids.

The rearrangement uses TRBV6-6 and TRBJ1-5, with unresolved D. The V end lost 7 bases, the J end lost 4 bases, and 14 bases lay between the germline ends. Germline loops: CDR1 MNHNY, CDR2 SVGAGI (reference sequence). The CDR3 contains 14 residues. As DNA, the CDR3 is TGTGCCAGCACCGCGGTAGCCTTGAATCAGCCCCAGCATTTT. Translation: CASTAVALNQPQHF.

This clone was counted between two and nine times. The V gene is TRBV27, the J gene TRBJ1-4; D uncertain. This CDR3 comprises 13 residues. Between the trimmed V and J ends, which lost 3 bases and 6 bases, there was a span of 8 bases. The germline CDR1 and CDR2 sequences are MNHEY and SMNVEV (reference sequence). The CDR3 sequence is CASSFSGYEKLFF. The CDR3 bases are TGTGCCAGCAGTTTCAGCGGGTATGAAAAACTGTTTTTT.

The DNA for the CDR3 is TGTGCCAGCAGCTTGTGGGCAGGGTCAGGGGCCAACGTCCTGACTTTC. Protein: CASSLWAGSGANVLTF. The chain joins TRBV5-6 to TRBJ2-6; TRBD1 might be the D (5 bases). Per the germline V gene, CDR1 is SGHDT and CDR2 is YYEEEE. V was pared by 1 base and J by 4 bases, with 12 bases between. The CDR3 spans 16 residues. Full variable domain (outside the CDR3, taken from reference TRBV5-6 and TRBJ2-6): DAGVTQSPTHLIKTRGQQVTLRCSPKSGHDTVSWYQQALGQGPQFIFQYYEEEERQRGNFPDRFSGHQFPNYSSELNVNALLLGDSALYLCASSLWAGSGANVLTFGAGSRLTVL.

The V call is TRBV7-2, the J call TRBJ2-1; 8 bases agree with TRBD2. The V and J ends lost 2 bases and 8 bases, in that order; junction bases with no gene match: 17. The CDR3 is made up of 18 amino acids. The germline CDR1 and CDR2 sequences are SGHTA and FQGNSA. CDR3 protein: CASSLNGVVRAGGDEQFF. The CDR3 DNA reads as TGTGCCAGCAGCTTAAACGGGGTAGTGAGGGCGGGGGGAGATGAGCAGTTCTTC.

This clone was counted a few times. The chain uses TRBV6-5 and TRBJ2-5, with D perhaps matching TRBD2 (6 bases). The CDR3 runs to 13 residues. The V end was cut by 4 bases, the J end by 4 bases, with 10 bases between. Germline CDR1 MNHEY, CDR2 SVGAGI. CDR3: CASSSGRGETQYF. CDR3 bases: TGTGCCAGCAGTTCCGGGAGAGGAGAGACCCAGTACTTC.

The gene calls are TRBV6-1 and TRBJ2-7; D is tentatively TRBD1 or TRBD2 (5 bases each). The CDR3 spans 15 residues. Trimming left V 5 bases short and J 3 bases short, with 17 bases between. Germline V CDR1 and CDR2: MNHNS, SASEGT. In DNA, the CDR3 is TGTGCCAGCAGTCCCCGAGGGCAGGGTGGCTACGAGCAGTACTTC. It codes for CASSPRGQGGYEQYF.

This clone occurred a few times. This chain joins TRBV25-1 and TRBJ2-7; the D gene is possibly TRBD1 (6 bases). V lost 4 bases and J lost 3, with 10 bases in between. Germline values: CDR1 MGHDK, CDR2 SYGVNS. This CDR3 contains 13 residues. CDR3 sequence reads: CASSATDSYEQYF. Written as DNA, the CDR3 is TGTGCCAGCAGTGCCACGGACAGCTACGAGCAGTACTTC.

V usage is TRBV10-3 and J usage is TRBJ2-5; D perhaps matches TRBD2 (5 bases). The V end was cut by 8 bases, the J end by 5 bases, with 9 bases between. CDR3 length: 11 residues. Germline V CDR1 and CDR2: ENHRY, SYGVKD. This CDR3 is CAIASGETQYF. DNA of the CDR3: TGTGCCATCGCATCGGGGGAGACCCAGTACTTC.

V usage is TRBV9 and J usage is TRBJ2-3; D call uncertain. The CDR3 totals 12 residues. The germline V gene has CDR1 SGDLS and CDR2 YYNGEE. V was clipped by 3 bases and J by 6 bases, with 8 bases between them. The CDR3 DNA is TGTGCCAGCAGCGCCCCCGCGGATACGCAGTATTTT. Amino acids: CASSAPADTQYF.

The V and J genes are TRBV7-9 and TRBJ2-2; 7 bases agree with TRBD1. J gave up 6 bases and V 1 base, and 17 bases lay outside the gene matches. The length of the CDR3 is 19 residues. Germline V gene sequence: CDR1 SEHNR, CDR2 FQNEAQ (reference sequence). DNA for the CDR3: TGTGCCAGCAGCTTAGAAGGAGTGGGTTCGGACAGGATAGCCGGGGAGCTGTTTTTT. It yields the protein CASSLEGVGSDRIAGELFF.

This chain uses TRBV6-5 with TRBJ1-1; 8 bases agree with TRBD1. After removal of 4 bases from V and 5 bases from J, the junction contained 3 bases not matched to a gene. Per the germline V gene, CDR1 is MNHEY and CDR2 is SVGAGI. The CDR3 totals 13 residues. CDR3: CASSSTGATEAFF. As DNA, the CDR3 is TGTGCCAGCAGTTCGACAGGGGCAACTGAAGCTTTCTTT.

This clone was found once. V is TRBV6-5 and J is TRBJ1-2; D unclear. V lost 0 bases, J lost 1 base, and 9 bases lay in between. There are 15 residues in the CDR3. Germline loops: CDR1 MNHEY, CDR2 SVGAGI. CDR3 DNA sequence: TGTGCCAGCAGTTACTCAAGGGTCCATAACTATGGCTACACCTTC. It yields the protein CASSYSRVHNYGYTF.

This rearrangement joins TRBV5-1 to TRBJ2-2; D is ambiguous. The CDR3 is 12 residues long. CDR1 and CDR2 (germline): SGHRS, YFSETQ. V lost 0 bases to trimming and J lost 7 bases, with 4 bases between them. This CDR3 is CASSLDNGELFF. CDR3 coding DNA: TGCGCCAGCAGCTTGGACAACGGGGAGCTGTTTTTT.

This clone was observed a single time. The rearrangement links TRBV5-4 to TRBJ2-7, with 11 bases aligning to TRBD1. V shed 4 bases, J shed 3 bases, and the junction held 12 bases outside the gene matches. Germline CDR1 reads SGHNT; CDR2 reads YYREEE (reference sequence). The CDR3 runs 17 residues. This CDR3 reads CASSRGTGGSFGYEQYF. The CDR3 DNA follows: TGTGCCAGCAGCCGGGGGACAGGGGGAAGTTTTGGCTACGAGCAGTACTTC.

J is TRBJ2-1 and V is TRBV19; 8 positions match TRBD2. Germline loops: CDR1 LNHDA, CDR2 SQIVND (reference sequence). The CDR3 is 16 amino acids. The J segment lost 7 bases and the V segment lost 0 bases, leaving 8 bases of the junction unmatched. CDR3 in amino acids: CASSIDRREGGNEQFF. The CDR3 bases are TGTGCCAGTAGTATAGATCGACGGGAGGGGGGGAATGAGCAGTTCTTC.

To note about this clone: A junction end diverges from the germline sequence, so it may reflect a read error. The V gene is TRBV2, the J gene TRBJ1-1; TRBD1 is a possible D gene (5 bases). The CDR3 spans 14 residues. Germline CDR1 SNHLY, CDR2 FYNNEI. The CDR3 sequence is CASSELGSGTGAFF. The CDR3 coding sequence is TGTGCCAGCAGTGAATTAGGGAGTGGGACTGGAGCTTTCTTT. The full variable domain, in which reference TRBV2 and TRBJ1-1 provide the parts outside the CDR3, is EPEVTQTPSHQVTQMGQEVILRCVPISNHLYFYWYRQILGQKVEFLVSFYNNEISEKSEIFDDQFSVERPDGSNFTLKIRSTKLEDSAMYFCASSELGSGTGAFFGQGTRLTVV.

The chain carries TRBV4-1 and TRBJ2-2; unclear D gene. V was trimmed by 4 bases and J by 0 bases, leaving 15 bases between them. The CDR3 extends over 17 amino acids. CDR1 and CDR2 from the germline V gene are MGHRA and YSYEKL. CDR3 in DNA: TGCGCCAGCAGCCGGACGGTTAGGACCACGAACACCGGGGAGCTGTTTTTT. This gives the protein CASSRTVRTTNTGELFF.

This clone was seen a few times. V gene TRBV5-1 combines with J gene TRBJ1-3; TRBD1 aligns across 7 bases. This CDR3 has 15 residues. V lost 0 bases to trimming and J lost 3 bases; unmatched junction nucleotides: 3. CDR1 and CDR2 from the germline V gene are SGHRS and YFSETQ. CDR3 DNA sequence: TGCGCCAGCAGCTTGGCGGCAGGGGGTGGAAACACCATATATTTT. This codes for CASSLAAGGGNTIYF.

The chain carries TRBV27 and TRBJ2-6; D could derive from TRBD1 or TRBD2 (5 bases each). Germline V gene lookup returns CDR1 MNHEY and CDR2 SMNVEV (reference sequence). Trimming cost V 3 bases and J 7 bases, with 10 bases left between them. The CDR3 loop spans 14 amino acids. In DNA form, the CDR3 reads TGTGCCAGCAGTTTGGGGGACCGAGCCAACGTCCTGACTTTC. Translated: CASSLGDRANVLTF.

The rearrangement links TRBV2 to TRBJ2-5; D perhaps matches TRBD2 (5 bases). Germline V gene sequence: CDR1 SNHLY, CDR2 FYNNEI. The V end was cut by 3 bases, the J end by 5 bases, with 10 bases between. The CDR3 consists of 13 residues. The CDR3 here is CASSDEGGETQYF. CDR3 coding DNA: TGTGCCAGCAGTGATGAGGGTGGGGAGACCCAGTACTTC.

V is TRBV7-9 and J is TRBJ2-3; tentative D call: TRBD1 (5 bases). The ends were cut back, 4 bases at V and 1 base at J, with 15 bases in the middle. CDR3 length: 16 residues. Per germline, CDR1 SEHNR and CDR2 FQNEAQ (reference sequence). The CDR3 spells CASSSGSGRRTDTQYF. Here the CDR3 DNA reads TGTGCCAGCAGCTCTGGGTCAGGGCGACGCACAGATACGCAGTATTTT. The variable domain in full, with the rest retrieved from reference TRBV7-9 and TRBJ2-3, is DTGVSQNPRHKITKRGQNVTFRCDPISEHNRLYWYRQTLGQGPEFLTYFQNEAQLEKSRLLSDRFSAERPKGSFSTLEIQRTEQGDSAMYLCASSSGSGRRTDTQYFGPGTRLTVL.

The chain joins TRBV7-6 to TRBJ2-7; possibly TRBD1 or TRBD2 for D (5 bases each). V was trimmed by 2 bases and J by 0 bases, leaving 26 bases between them. Per germline, CDR1 SGHVS and CDR2 FNYEAQ. The CDR3 loop spans 20 amino acids. In nucleotides, the CDR3 is TGTGCCAGCAGCTTACGCGCCAGGAGCAGGGTACTAGTAAGCTCCTACGAGCAGTACTTC. This sequence encodes CASSLRARSRVLVSSYEQYF.

The gene calls are TRBV2 and TRBJ1-1, with no clear D. The CDR3 contains 14 residues. V shed 6 bases and J shed 1 base, with 12 bases lying between them. CDR1 and CDR2 from the germline V gene are SNHLY and FYNNEI. The CDR3 region is CASSTMGGNTEAFF. CDR3 sequence (DNA): TGTGCCAGCAGCACCATGGGCGGGAACACTGAAGCTTTCTTT.

The V call is TRBV7-9, the J call TRBJ2-6; tentatively, D is TRBD2 (5 bases). From germline, CDR1 is SEHNR and CDR2 FQNEAQ (reference sequence). V lost 1 base and J lost 4, with 8 bases in between. CDR3 size: 15 residues. Here the CDR3 reads CASSLGPGGANVLTF. The CDR3 DNA reads TGTGCCAGCAGCTTAGGACCGGGAGGGGCCAACGTCCTGACTTTC.

The CDR3 reads CASSESGTSSDEQFF. The CDR3 bases are TGCGCCAGCAGTGAGTCGGGGACTAGCTCCGATGAGCAGTTCTTC. The V and J genes are TRBV10-1 and TRBJ2-1; 9 positions agree with TRBD2. The CDR3 covers 15 residues. CDR1 and CDR2 (germline): WNHNN, SYGVQD (reference sequence). Unmatched junction bases numbered 5, after V lost 0 bases and J lost 8 bases.

The J gene is TRBJ1-1, the V gene TRBV18; D not resolved. CDR3 size: 13 residues. Germline-derived CDR1 and CDR2 are KGHSH and LQKENI. Trimming stripped 7 bases from V and 2 bases from J, with 11 bases between. CDR3 coding DNA: TGTGCCAGCTTCGCAAAGGTTAACACTGAAGCTTTCTTT. It encodes CASFAKVNTEAFF.